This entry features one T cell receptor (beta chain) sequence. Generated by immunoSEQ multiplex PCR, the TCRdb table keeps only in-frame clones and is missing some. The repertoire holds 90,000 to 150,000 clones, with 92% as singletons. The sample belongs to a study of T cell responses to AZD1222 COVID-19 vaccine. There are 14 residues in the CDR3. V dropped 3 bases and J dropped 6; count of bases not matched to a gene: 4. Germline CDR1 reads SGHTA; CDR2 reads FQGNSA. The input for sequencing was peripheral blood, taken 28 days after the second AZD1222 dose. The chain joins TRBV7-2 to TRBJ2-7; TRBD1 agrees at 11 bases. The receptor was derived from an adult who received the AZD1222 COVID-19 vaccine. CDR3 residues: CASSLRDRGGEQYF. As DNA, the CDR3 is TGTGCCAGCAGCTTGCGGGACAGGGGGGGCGAGCAGTACTTC.